These 20 T cell receptor beta chains share one sample of origin, sequenced in a study of cytomegalovirus exposure and HLA in healthy donors. A multiplex PCR was run with 60 Vbeta primers and 13 Jbeta primers. Method: immunoSEQ multiplex PCR; TCRdb's copy keeps in-frame clones and lacks some. Of about 160,000 clones listed, about 88% are singletons. The sample was PBMCs. The receptors derive from a woman aged 18-30 years in good health and CMV-seronegative.

The CDR3 loop reads CASSGGGAYNEQFF. The CDR3 DNA sequence: TGTGCCAGCAGTGGTGGGGGCGCCTACAATGAGCAGTTCTTC. The rearrangement links TRBV25-1 to TRBJ2-1; TRBD1 might be the D (6 bases). V was trimmed by 4 bases and J by 2 bases, leaving 9 bases between them. Germline CDR1 MGHDK, CDR2 SYGVNS. The CDR3 length is 14 residues.

A single count supports this clone. The chain uses TRBV2 and TRBJ1-5; 9 nucleotides line up with TRBD1. The CDR3 has 17 amino acids. The germline V gene has CDR1 SNHLY and CDR2 FYNNEI. With 7 bases clipped from V and 0 bases from J, the junction kept 10 bases outside the gene matches. The CDR3 DNA follows: TGTGCCAGCAAACAGGGGGCTTCGCCCACTAGCAATCAGCCCCAGCATTTT. Translating it yields CASKQGASPTSNQPQHF.

This rearrangement joins TRBV19 to TRBJ2-3; D may be TRBD2 (5 bases). Germline-derived CDR1 and CDR2 are LNHDA and SQIVND (reference sequence). The CDR3 runs to 14 residues. Trimming took 1 base from V and 0 from J, leaving 5 bases between them. CDR3 region: CASSIGTSTDTQYF. The CDR3 nucleotides read TGTGCCAGTAGTATAGGGACTAGCACAGATACGCAGTATTTT.

This chain links TRBV28 with TRBJ1-2, with 8 bases fitting TRBD1. This CDR3 region has 14 residues. The V and J ends lost 5 bases and 8 bases, in that order; junction bases with no gene match: 10. From germline, CDR1 is MDHEN and CDR2 SYDVKM. The CDR3 bases are TGTGCCAGCAGTCCGGCGACAGGGGTAGGCGGCTACACCTTC. Residues: CASSPATGVGGYTF.

This clone was counted once. This chain uses TRBV7-9 with TRBJ2-2; 9 bases are shared with TRBD2. From germline, CDR1 is SEHNR and CDR2 FQNEAQ (reference sequence). The CDR3 sequence is 17 residues long. The trim removed 3 bases at V and 3 bases at J, leaving 8 bases unmatched. Here the CDR3 reads CASSLGGGAEDTGELFF. CDR3 DNA: TGTGCCAGCAGCTTGGGCGGGGGGGCCGAGGACACCGGGGAGCTGTTTTTT.

The chain employs TRBV6-5 and TRBJ1-3, with 8 bases fitting TRBD1. After removal of 0 bases from V and 8 bases from J, the junction contained 6 bases not matched to a gene. In germline, CDR1 is MNHEY, CDR2 SVGAGI. The CDR3 is 15 amino acids. CDR3 bases: TGTGCCAGCAGTTACTCGGGCAGGGGGCGAGACACCATATATTTT. Amino acids: CASSYSGRGRDTIYF.

V and J are TRBV19 and TRBJ2-3; 8 bases match TRBD1. The V gene's germline CDR1 is LNHDA and CDR2 SQIVND (reference sequence). The CDR3 consists of 15 residues. J lost 4 bases, V lost 3 bases, and 6 bases had no gene match. As DNA, the CDR3 is TGTGCCAGTAGTATTAGGCAGGGGGCTTCAGATACGCAGTATTTT. Protein: CASSIRQGASDTQYF.

V gene TRBV7-9 combines with J gene TRBJ1-3, with D perhaps matching TRBD1 (5 bases). From germline, CDR1 is SEHNR and CDR2 FQNEAQ (reference sequence). Between the trimmed V and J ends, which lost 1 base and 2 bases, there was a span of 9 bases. CDR3 size: 15 residues. This chain's CDR3 is CASSLVGVAGNTIYF. Here the CDR3 DNA reads TGTGCCAGCAGCTTAGTAGGGGTAGCTGGAAACACCATATATTTT.

The sample holds one count of this clone. V and J are TRBV27 and TRBJ1-2; TRBD1 aligns across 9 bases. Germline values: CDR1 MNHEY, CDR2 SMNVEV (reference sequence). J lost 0 bases, V lost 2 bases, and 7 bases had no gene match. This CDR3 has 17 residues. Here the CDR3 DNA reads TGTGCCAGCAGTTTAACCGGGACAGGGTTCACTAACTATGGCTACACCTTC. It translates to CASSLTGTGFTNYGYTF.

Notes on this clone: Other nucleotide sequences in the sample specify the same CDR3. This chain uses TRBV28 with TRBJ2-7, with D uncertain. V was shortened by 2 bases and J by 4 bases, with 6 bases between the two germline ends. Germline values: CDR1 MDHEN, CDR2 SYDVKM. The CDR3 runs 12 residues. CDR3 in DNA: TGTGCCAGCAGTTTACCCCTATACGAGCAGTACTTC. This translates into CASSLPLYEQYF. Combining the CDR3 with reference TRBV28 and TRBJ2-7 gives the whole variable domain DVKVTQSSRYLVKRTGEKVFLECVQDMDHENMFWYRQDPGLGLRLIYFSYDVKMKEKGDIPEGYSVSREKKERFSLILESASTNQTSMYLCASSLPLYEQYFGPGTRLTVT.

This chain links TRBV7-9 with TRBJ1-6; 9 bases match TRBD1. Per the germline V gene, CDR1 is SEHNR and CDR2 is FQNEAQ (reference sequence). J was trimmed by 10 bases and V by 5 bases; bases with no gene match: 12. The CDR3 has 16 amino acids. The CDR3 sequence is CASSPGDRASRSPLHF. The CDR3 DNA reads TGTGCCAGCAGCCCGGGGGACAGGGCCTCCCGGTCACCCCTCCACTTT.

The rearrangement uses TRBV29-1 and TRBJ1-1; D is unresolved. V lost 4 bases, J lost 0 bases, and 9 bases lay in between. Per germline, CDR1 SQVTM and CDR2 ANQGSEA. CDR3 length equals 13 residues. CDR3 coding DNA: TGCAGCGTTGGGCAGGAAATGAACACTGAAGCTTTCTTT. Its protein product is CSVGQEMNTEAFF.

V is TRBV15 and J is TRBJ2-5; possible D gene TRBD2, 7 bases. V was cut by 3 bases and J by 4 bases, with 12 bases left in between. CDR1 and CDR2 from the germline V gene are LNHNV and YYDKDF (reference sequence). The CDR3 has 14 residues. CDR3 bases: TGTGCCACCAGCAGCCTAGGGGGGGGAGAGACCCAGTACTTC. This gives the protein CATSSLGGGETQYF.

CDR3 residues: CASSVEWTVNNEQFF. In DNA form, the CDR3 reads TGTGCCAGCAGCGTAGAGTGGACTGTAAACAATGAGCAGTTCTTC. J is TRBJ2-1 and V is TRBV9, with D possibly being TRBD2 (5 bases). In germline, CDR1 is SGDLS, CDR2 YYNGEE. CDR3 length: 15 residues. V was trimmed by 0 bases and J by 5 bases, leaving 12 bases between them.

The chain links TRBV30 to TRBJ1-2, with 8 bases lining up with TRBD1. J gave up 4 bases and V 1 base, and 5 bases lay outside the gene matches. CDR1 is GTSNPN and CDR2 is SVGIG in the germline V gene (reference sequence). The CDR3 extends over 14 amino acids. CDR3 DNA sequence: TGTGCCTGGAGTGACTCCGACAGGGGCTATGGCTACACCTTC. It yields the protein CAWSDSDRGYGYTF.

With respect to this clone: The sample holds other DNA sequences that translate to the same CDR3. V gene TRBV9 combines with J gene TRBJ1-4; the D is unclear. Germline V lookup: CDR1 SGDLS, CDR2 YYNGEE. V was cut by 0 bases and J by 7 bases, with 13 bases left in between. The CDR3 sequence is 15 residues long. The CDR3 DNA follows: TGTGCCAGCAGCGTAGTGTCGGGAGGTGGTGAAAAACTGTTTTTT. Encoded protein: CASSVVSGGGEKLFF.

This clone appeared once. V gene TRBV9 combines with J gene TRBJ2-2; the match to TRBD2 covers 8 bases. Germline V gives CDR1 SGDLS, CDR2 YYNGEE. This CDR3 contains 15 residues. V trimming: 0 bases; J trimming: 4 bases; junction bases outside the gene matches: 2. CDR3 nucleotides: TGTGCCAGCAGCGTAGCGGGGGGGGGCACCGGGGAGCTGTTTTTT. Its protein is CASSVAGGGTGELFF.

The gene calls are TRBV4-1 and TRBJ2-7; TRBD2 aligns across 11 bases. This CDR3 spans 16 amino acids. V was pared by 2 bases and J by 5 bases, with 8 bases of the junction left unmatched. Germline loops: CDR1 MGHRA, CDR2 YSYEKL. CDR3 residues: CASSQTHGLAGDEQYF. In nucleotides, the CDR3 is TGCGCCAGCAGCCAAACCCACGGACTAGCGGGCGACGAGCAGTACTTC.

The chain uses TRBV5-4 and TRBJ2-5; TRBD2 matches 10 bases. J gave up 1 base and V 0 bases, and 3 bases lay outside the gene matches. This CDR3 contains 16 residues. Germline V lookup: CDR1 SGHNT, CDR2 YYREEE (reference sequence). The CDR3 coding sequence is TGTGCCAGCAGCTTGGCCTGGACTAGCGGCCAAGAGACCCAGTACTTC. It encodes CASSLAWTSGQETQYF.

The DNA of the CDR3 is TGTGCCAGCAGCATCCCAGCGCGGCCTAATGAAAAACTGTTTTTT. Residues: CASSIPARPNEKLFF. The chain joins TRBV11-2 to TRBJ1-4; D gene ambiguous. CDR1 and CDR2 (germline): SGHAT, FQNNGV. CDR3 size: 15 residues. Trimming removed 5 bases from V and 3 bases from J, with 13 bases in between.